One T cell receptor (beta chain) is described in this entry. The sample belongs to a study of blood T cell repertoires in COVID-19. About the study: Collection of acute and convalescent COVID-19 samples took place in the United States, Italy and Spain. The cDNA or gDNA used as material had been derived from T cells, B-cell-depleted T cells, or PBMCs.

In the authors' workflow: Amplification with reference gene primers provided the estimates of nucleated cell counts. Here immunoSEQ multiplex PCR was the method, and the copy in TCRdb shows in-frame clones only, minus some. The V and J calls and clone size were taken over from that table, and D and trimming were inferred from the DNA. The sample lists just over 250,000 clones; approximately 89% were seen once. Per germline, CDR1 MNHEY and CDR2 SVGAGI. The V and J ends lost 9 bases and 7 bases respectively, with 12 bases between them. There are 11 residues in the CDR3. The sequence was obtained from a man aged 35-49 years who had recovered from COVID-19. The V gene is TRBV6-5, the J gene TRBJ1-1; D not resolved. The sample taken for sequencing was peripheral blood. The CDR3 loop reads CASQRQLEAFF. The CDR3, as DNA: TGTGCCAGTCAGAGGCAGCTTGAAGCTTTCTTT.